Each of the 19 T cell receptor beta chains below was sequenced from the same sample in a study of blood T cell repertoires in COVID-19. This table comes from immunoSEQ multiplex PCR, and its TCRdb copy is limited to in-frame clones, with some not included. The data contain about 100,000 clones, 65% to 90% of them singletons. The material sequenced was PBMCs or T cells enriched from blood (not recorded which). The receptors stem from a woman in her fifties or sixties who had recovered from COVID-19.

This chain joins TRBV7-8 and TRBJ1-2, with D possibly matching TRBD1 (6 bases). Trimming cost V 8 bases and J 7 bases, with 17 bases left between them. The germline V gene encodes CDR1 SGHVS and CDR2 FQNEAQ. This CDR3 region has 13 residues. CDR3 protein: CASGGGRSLGYTF. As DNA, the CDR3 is TGTGCCAGCGGGGGCGGGCGGTCTCTTGGCTACACCTTC.

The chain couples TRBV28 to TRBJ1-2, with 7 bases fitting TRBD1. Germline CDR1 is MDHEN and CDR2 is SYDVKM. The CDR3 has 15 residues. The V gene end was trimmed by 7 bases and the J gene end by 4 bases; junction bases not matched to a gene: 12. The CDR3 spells CASIPGQATRYGYTF. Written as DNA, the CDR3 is TGTGCCAGCATCCCCGGACAGGCCACCCGCTATGGCTACACCTTC.

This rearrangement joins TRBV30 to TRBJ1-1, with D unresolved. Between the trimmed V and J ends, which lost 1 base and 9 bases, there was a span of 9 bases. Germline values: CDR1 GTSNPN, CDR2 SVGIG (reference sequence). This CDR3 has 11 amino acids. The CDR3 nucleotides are TGTGCCTGGAGTGAGCCTTTGAAAGCTTTCTTT. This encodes CAWSEPLKAFF.

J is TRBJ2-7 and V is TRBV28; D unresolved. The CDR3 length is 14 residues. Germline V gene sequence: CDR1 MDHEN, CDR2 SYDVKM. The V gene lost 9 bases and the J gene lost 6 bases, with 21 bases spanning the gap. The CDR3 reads CASRWSDTFGEQYF. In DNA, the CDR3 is TGTGCCAGTCGGTGGAGCGATACTTTCGGCGAGCAGTACTTC.

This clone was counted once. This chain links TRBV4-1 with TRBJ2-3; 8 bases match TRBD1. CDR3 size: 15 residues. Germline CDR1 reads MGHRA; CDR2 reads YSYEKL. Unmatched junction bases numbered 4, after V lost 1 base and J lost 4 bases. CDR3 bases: TGCGCCAGCAGCCAAGGGACAGGGCCCCCAGATACGCAGTATTTT. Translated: CASSQGTGPPDTQYF.

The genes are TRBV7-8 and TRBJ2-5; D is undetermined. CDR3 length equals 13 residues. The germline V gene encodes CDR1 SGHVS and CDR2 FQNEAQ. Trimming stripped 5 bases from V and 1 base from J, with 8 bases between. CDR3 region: CASSLNTQETQYF. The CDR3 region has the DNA TGTGCCAGCAGCCTCAACACCCAAGAGACCCAGTACTTC.

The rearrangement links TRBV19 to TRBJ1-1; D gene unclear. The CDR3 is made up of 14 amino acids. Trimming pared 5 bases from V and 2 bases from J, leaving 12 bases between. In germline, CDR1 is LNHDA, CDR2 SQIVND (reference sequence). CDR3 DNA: TGTGCCAGTAGTTTGCAGTGGCTTAACACTGAAGCTTTCTTT. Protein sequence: CASSLQWLNTEAFF.

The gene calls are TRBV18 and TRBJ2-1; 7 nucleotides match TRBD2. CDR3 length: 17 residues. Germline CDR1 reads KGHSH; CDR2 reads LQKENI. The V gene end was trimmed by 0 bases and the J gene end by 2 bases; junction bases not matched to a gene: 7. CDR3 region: CASSPPGAGEPYNEQFF. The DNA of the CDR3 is TGTGCCAGCTCACCACCCGGGGCGGGAGAACCCTACAATGAGCAGTTCTTC.

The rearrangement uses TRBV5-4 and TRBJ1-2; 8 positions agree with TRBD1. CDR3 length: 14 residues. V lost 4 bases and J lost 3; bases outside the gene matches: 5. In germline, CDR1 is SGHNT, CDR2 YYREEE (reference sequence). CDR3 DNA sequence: TGTGCCAGCAGCCTAGGACAGGGTGACTATGGCTACACCTTC. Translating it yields CASSLGQGDYGYTF.

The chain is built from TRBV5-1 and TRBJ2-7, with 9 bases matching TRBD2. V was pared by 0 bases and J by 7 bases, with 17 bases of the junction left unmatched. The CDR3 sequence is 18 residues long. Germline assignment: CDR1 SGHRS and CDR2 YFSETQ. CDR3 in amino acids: CASSLGVSFAGGPREQYF. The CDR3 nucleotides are TGCGCCAGCAGCTTGGGAGTTAGCTTTGCGGGAGGGCCGCGTGAGCAGTACTTC.

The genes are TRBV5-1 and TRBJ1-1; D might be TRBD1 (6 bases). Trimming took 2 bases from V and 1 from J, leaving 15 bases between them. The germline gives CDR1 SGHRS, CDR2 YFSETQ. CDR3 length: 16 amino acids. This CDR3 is CASSLALGQRNTEAFF. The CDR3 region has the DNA TGCGCCAGCAGCTTAGCACTAGGACAGAGGAACACTGAAGCTTTCTTT.

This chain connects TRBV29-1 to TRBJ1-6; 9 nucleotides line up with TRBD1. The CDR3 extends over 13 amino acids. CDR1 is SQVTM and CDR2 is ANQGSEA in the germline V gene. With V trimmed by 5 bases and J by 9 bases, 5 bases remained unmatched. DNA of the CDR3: TGCAGCGTTAGGACAGGGGATTTTTCACCCCTCCACTTT. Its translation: CSVRTGDFSPLHF.

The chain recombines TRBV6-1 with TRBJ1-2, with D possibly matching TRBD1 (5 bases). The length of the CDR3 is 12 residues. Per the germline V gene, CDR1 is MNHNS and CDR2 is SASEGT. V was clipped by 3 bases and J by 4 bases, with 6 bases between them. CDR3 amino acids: CASSEGGYGYTF. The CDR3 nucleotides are TGTGCCAGCAGTGAGGGGGGCTATGGCTACACCTTC.

Here the CDR3 DNA reads TGCGCCAGCAGCGTGACTAGCGGGAGTCGGGATGAGCAGTTCTTC. Protein: CASSVTSGSRDEQFF. This rearrangement joins TRBV5-1 to TRBJ2-1; 12 positions agree with TRBD2. Germline loops: CDR1 SGHRS, CDR2 YFSETQ. The CDR3 length is 15 residues. V lost 4 bases, J lost 8 bases, and 7 bases stayed unmatched.

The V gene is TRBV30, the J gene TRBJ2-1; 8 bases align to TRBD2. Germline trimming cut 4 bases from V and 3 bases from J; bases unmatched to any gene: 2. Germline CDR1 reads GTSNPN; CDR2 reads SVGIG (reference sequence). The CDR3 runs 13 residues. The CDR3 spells CAWKRGIYNEQFF. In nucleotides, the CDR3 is TGTGCCTGGAAGCGGGGGATCTACAATGAGCAGTTCTTC.

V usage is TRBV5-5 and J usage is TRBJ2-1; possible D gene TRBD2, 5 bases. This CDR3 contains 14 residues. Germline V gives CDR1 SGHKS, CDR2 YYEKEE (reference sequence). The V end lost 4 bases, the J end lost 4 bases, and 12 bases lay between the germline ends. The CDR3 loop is CASSLSGDYNEQFF. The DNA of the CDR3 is TGTGCCAGCAGCCTGAGCGGAGATTACAATGAGCAGTTCTTC.

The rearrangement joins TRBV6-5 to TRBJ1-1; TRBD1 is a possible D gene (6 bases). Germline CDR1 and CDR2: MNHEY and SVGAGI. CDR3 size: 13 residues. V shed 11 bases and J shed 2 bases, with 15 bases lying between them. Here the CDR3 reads CASSGTPNTEAFF. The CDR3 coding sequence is TGTGCCTCGTCCGGGACACCAAACACTGAAGCTTTCTTT.

This CDR3 is CAIYRGNSNEKLFF. The CDR3 nucleotides read TGTGCCATTTACAGGGGTAATTCTAATGAAAAACTGTTTTTT. This chain uses TRBV7-9 with TRBJ1-4; TRBD1 agrees at 7 bases. V shed 10 bases and J 3 bases; nucleotides not matched to a gene: 8. The CDR3 is made up of 14 amino acids. Per germline, CDR1 SEHNR and CDR2 FQNEAQ (reference sequence).

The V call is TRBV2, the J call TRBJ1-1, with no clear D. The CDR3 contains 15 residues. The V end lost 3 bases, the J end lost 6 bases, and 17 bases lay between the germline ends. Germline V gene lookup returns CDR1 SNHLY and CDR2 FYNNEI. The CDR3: CASSEREPQYSEAFF. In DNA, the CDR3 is TGTGCCAGCAGTGAGAGGGAACCACAGTACTCTGAAGCTTTCTTT.